This T cell receptor (beta chain) stems from a study of T cells in Graves' hyperthyroidism and ophthalmopathy. Points on this clonotype: A single base separates this from a much larger clone, so it may be a read error. Lacking the conserved final phenylalanine or tryptophan, this CDR3 likely reflects a read error.

The CDR3 has 14 residues. CDR1 is MNHNY and CDR2 is SVGAGI in the germline V gene (reference sequence). V was clipped by 0 bases and J by 4 bases, with 9 bases between them. TCR beta CDR3 regions were amplified from RNA. First-round RT-PCR with HTBI primers amplified the TCR CDR3 region. TCRdb independently ran MiXCR on the multiplex PCR reads; one entry per CDR3 protein. The sample carries about 580,000 distinct CDR3 sequences, under 60% recorded once. Sequenced: peripheral blood or thyroid tissue (not recorded which). This chain uses TRBV6-6 with TRBJ1-2; D ambiguous. This clonotype was obtained from a woman aged 18-29 years with Graves' hyperthyroidism. The CDR3 nucleotides read TGTGCCAGCAGTTACTCGTCCAGTACCTATGGCTACACCTCC. Translating gives CASSYSSSTYGYTS.